This T cell receptor (beta chain) was documented in a study of CD8+ T cells in alopecia areata. Study information: Oral tofacitinib (5 to 10 mg twice daily) was administered to treated patients. Severity scoring for treated patients was based on the percentage of affected scalp area. The study's findings and limits: Significant decreases in scalp clonality and expanded CD8+ clones followed tofacitinib treatment.

To note about this clone: The antigen is undetermined. Different DNA sequences within this sample yield the same CDR3.

Trimming pared 0 bases from V and 8 bases from J, leaving 4 bases between. The germline CDR1 and CDR2 sequences are SEHNR and FQNEAQ (reference sequence). This CDR3 contains 12 residues. The treatment is: oral pan-JAK inhibitor, 5-10 mg twice daily. cDNA reverse transcribed from extracted RNA served as the sequencing template. Assay: immunoSEQ multiplex PCR; the TCRdb copy retains only in-frame clones and omits some. There are 170,000 or so clones in the sample; about 60% occur only once, and over 9.5% lies in the top ten. The sample consisted of CD8+ T cells sorted from blood, taken at week 24, from a patient treated with tofacitinib. The rearrangement joins TRBV7-9 to TRBJ1-4, with D uncertain. The TCR sequence derives from a human donor with alopecia areata. The CDR3 region is CASSLASEKLFF. The CDR3 DNA reads as TGTGCCAGCAGCTTAGCTTCAGAAAAACTGTTTTTT.